The next 7 T cell receptor beta chains were all read from a single sample in a study of blood T cell repertoires in COVID-19. Produced via immunoSEQ multiplex PCR; TCRdb's table is partial and in-frame only. This table has some 270,000 clones, 84% appearing once. The sequencing sample was made of peripheral blood. The receptors come from a person in their 70s with COVID-19, enrolled during active disease.

V usage is TRBV30 and J usage is TRBJ1-6; D is uncertain. V was cut by 0 bases and J by 0 bases, with 6 bases left in between. Germline CDR1 and CDR2: GTSNPN and SVGIG (reference sequence). This CDR3 comprises 15 residues. The CDR3 DNA sequence: TGTGCCTGGAGTGTAGTGAGCTCCTATAATTCACCCCTCCACTTT. The encoded protein is CAWSVVSSYNSPLHF.

The chain uses TRBV5-1 and TRBJ1-2; the D gene is possibly TRBD1 (5 bases). With 5 bases removed from V and 0 bases from J, the gap between germline ends came to 14 bases. CDR1 is SGHRS and CDR2 is YFSETQ in the germline V gene. CDR3 size: 15 residues. CDR3 nucleotide sequence: TGCGCCAGCAGTTGGGGCGACGGATCTAACTATGGCTACACCTTC. It encodes CASSWGDGSNYGYTF.

The chain uses TRBV6-5 and TRBJ2-7; 10 bases map to TRBD2. The CDR3 runs 15 residues. V was pared by 0 bases and J by 4 bases, with 3 bases of the junction left unmatched. Germline CDR1 and CDR2: MNHEY and SVGAGI. The CDR3 spells CASSYSAGGVYEQYF. For the CDR3, the DNA is TGTGCCAGCAGTTACTCAGCGGGGGGGGTATACGAGCAGTACTTC.

In DNA form, the CDR3 reads TGTGCCAGCAGAAAGGGGGCAACTAGCCGGCGTGGGGCCCAGTACTTC. This gives the protein CASRKGATSRRGAQYF. This rearrangement joins TRBV2 to TRBJ2-5; tentatively, D is TRBD1 (7 bases). The CDR3 is made up of 16 amino acids. Trimming shortened V by 6 bases and J by 9 bases, and 26 bases separated the two germline ends. CDR1 is SNHLY, CDR2 FYNNEI, per germline.

This rearrangement joins TRBV7-9 to TRBJ2-7, with TRBD1 identical over 9 bases. Per germline, CDR1 SEHNR and CDR2 FQNEAQ (reference sequence). Trimming took 3 bases from V and 7 from J; bases not matched to a gene: 4. This CDR3 region has 13 residues. CDR3 DNA sequence: TGTGCCAGCAGCTTGATAGACAGGGGGGAGCAGTACTTC. This translates into CASSLIDRGEQYF.

V and J are TRBV5-1 and TRBJ2-2; D is uncertain. Trimming cost V 0 bases and J 1 base, with 4 bases left between them. The CDR3 contains 14 residues. Germline V CDR1 and CDR2: SGHRS, YFSETQ. For the CDR3, the DNA is TGCGCCAGCAGCTTGGGACAGAACACCGGGGAGCTGTTTTTT. This sequence encodes CASSLGQNTGELFF.

This clone has a single count. The chain is built from TRBV27 and TRBJ2-1; no reliable D call. The CDR3 is made up of 15 amino acids. Trimming cost V 7 bases and J 6 bases, with 19 bases left between them. Germline-derived CDR1 and CDR2 are MNHEY and SMNVEV (reference sequence). The CDR3 nucleotides are TGTGCCAGCACCCGTGCCCCTCCTTCCGGCAATGAGCAGTTCTTC. Its translation is CASTRAPPSGNEQFF.